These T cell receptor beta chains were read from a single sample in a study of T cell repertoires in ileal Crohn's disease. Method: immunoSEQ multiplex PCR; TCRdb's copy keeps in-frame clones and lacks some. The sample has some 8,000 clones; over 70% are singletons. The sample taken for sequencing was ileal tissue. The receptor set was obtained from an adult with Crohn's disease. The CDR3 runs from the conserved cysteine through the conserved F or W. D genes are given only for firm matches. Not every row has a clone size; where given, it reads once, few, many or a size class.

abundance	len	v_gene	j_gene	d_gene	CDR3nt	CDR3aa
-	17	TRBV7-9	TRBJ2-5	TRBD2	TGTGCCAGCAGCCCAAGGACTAGCGGGGGGGCAAAAGAGACCCAGTACTTC	CASSPRTSGGAKETQYF
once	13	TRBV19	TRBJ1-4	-	TGTGCCAGTAGTACCACAGCCGGGGGAAAACTGTTTTTT	CASSTTAGGKLFF
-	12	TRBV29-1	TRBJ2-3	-	TGCAGCGCTACAGGGCGCACAGATACGCAGTATTTT	CSATGRTDTQYF
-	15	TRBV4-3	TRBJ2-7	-	TGCGCCAGCAGCCAAGGTATAGATCTGATCTACGAGCAGTACTTC	CASSQGIDLIYEQYF
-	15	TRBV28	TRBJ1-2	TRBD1	TGTGCCAGCTCTTCACTTAGGACAGGGGACTATGGCTACACCTTC	CASSSLRTGDYGYTF
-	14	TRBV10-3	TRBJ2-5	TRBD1	TGTGCCATCAGGAGGGGGCTAGACCAAGAGACCCAGTACTTC	CAIRRGLDQETQYF
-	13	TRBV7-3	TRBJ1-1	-	TGTGCCAGCAGCCTGGGACAGAACACTGAAGCTTTCTTT	CASSLGQNTEAFF
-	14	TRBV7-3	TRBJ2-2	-	TGTGCCAGCAGCCCCCAAATGAACACCGGGGAGCTGTTTTTT	CASSPQMNTGELFF
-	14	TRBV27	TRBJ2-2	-	TGTGCCAGCAGCCCCTTGGGGCAAACCGGGGAGCTGTTTTTT	CASSPLGQTGELFF
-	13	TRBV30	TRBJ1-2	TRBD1	TGTGCCTGGATCGGACAGGGCCACTATGGCTACACCTTC	CAWIGQGHYGYTF
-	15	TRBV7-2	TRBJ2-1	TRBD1	TGTGCCAGCAGCTTAGTGGGACAGACCTACAATGAGCAGTTCTTC	CASSLVGQTYNEQFF
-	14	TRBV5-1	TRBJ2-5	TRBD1	TGCGCCAGCAGCATCGGACAGGTTCGGGAGACCCAGTACTTC	CASSIGQVRETQYF
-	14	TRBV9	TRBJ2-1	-	TGTGCCAGCAGCCGGGAAGGGGGTCGGAATGAGCAGTTCTTC	CASSREGGRNEQFF
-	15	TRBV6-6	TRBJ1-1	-	TGTGCCAGCACCTACGGGGTTTTGGCCAAAACTGAAGCTTTCTTT	CASTYGVLAKTEAFF
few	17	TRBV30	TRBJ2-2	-	TGTGCCTGGAGTGTCGGTCGCCTTTTCGCCAACACCGGGGAGCTGTTTTTT	CAWSVGRLFANTGELFF
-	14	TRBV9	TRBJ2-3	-	TGTGCCAGCAGCGTAGAGTGGGGCTCAGATACGCAGTATTTT	CASSVEWGSDTQYF
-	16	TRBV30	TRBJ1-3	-	TGTGCCTGGAGTGGGACACTTTTCAACTCTGGAAACACCATATATTTT	CAWSGTLFNSGNTIYF
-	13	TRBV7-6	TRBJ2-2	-	TGTGCCAGCAGTCTACAGATCACCGGGGAGCTGTTTTTT	CASSLQITGELFF
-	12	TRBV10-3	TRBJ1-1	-	TGTGCCATCCTCCACGGGGAGGGTCCAGCTTTCTTT	CAILHGEGPAFF
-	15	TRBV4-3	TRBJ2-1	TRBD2	TGCGCCAGCAGCCAAGCGGCGGGGGGGCCCGATGAGCAGTTCTTC	CASSQAAGGPDEQFF